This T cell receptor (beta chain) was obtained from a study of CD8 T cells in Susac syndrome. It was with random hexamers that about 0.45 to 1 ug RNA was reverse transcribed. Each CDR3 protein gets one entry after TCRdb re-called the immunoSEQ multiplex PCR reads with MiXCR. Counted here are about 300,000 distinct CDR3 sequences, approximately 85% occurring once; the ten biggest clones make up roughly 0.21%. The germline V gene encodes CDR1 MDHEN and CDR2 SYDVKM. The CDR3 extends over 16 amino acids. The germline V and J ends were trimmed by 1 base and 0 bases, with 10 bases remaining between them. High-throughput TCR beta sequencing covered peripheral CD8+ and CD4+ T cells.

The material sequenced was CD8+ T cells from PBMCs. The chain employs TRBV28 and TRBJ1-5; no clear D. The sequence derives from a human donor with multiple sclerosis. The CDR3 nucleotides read TGTGCCAGCAGTTTATATTCGGGCTATAGCAATCAGCCCCAGCATTTT. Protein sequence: CASSLYSGYSNQPQHF. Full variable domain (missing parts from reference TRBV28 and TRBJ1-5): DVKVTQSSRYLVKRTGEKVFLECVQDMDHENMFWYRQDPGLGLRLIYFSYDVKMKEKGDIPEGYSVSREKKERFSLILESASTNQTSMYLCASSLYSGYSNQPQHFGDGTRLSIL.